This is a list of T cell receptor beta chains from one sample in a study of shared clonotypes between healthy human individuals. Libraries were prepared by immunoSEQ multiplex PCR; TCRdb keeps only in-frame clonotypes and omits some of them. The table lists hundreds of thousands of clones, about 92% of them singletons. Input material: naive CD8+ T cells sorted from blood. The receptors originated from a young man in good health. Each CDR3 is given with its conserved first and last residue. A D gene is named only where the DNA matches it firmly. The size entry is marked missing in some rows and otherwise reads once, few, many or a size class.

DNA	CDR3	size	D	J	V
TGTGCCAGCAGCTTAATTTCGGATGAAGCTTTCTTT	CASSLISDEAFF	-	-	TRBJ1-1	TRBV7-9
TGCAGCGTGACAGGGACGGCTGGAAACACCATATATTTT	CSVTGTAGNTIYF	-	TRBD1	TRBJ1-3	TRBV29-1
TGTGCCAGCAGCAGCGGAAGTCCCTACGAGCAGTACTTC	CASSSGSPYEQYF	-	-	TRBJ2-7	TRBV11-2
TGCAGCGTGAGGACTAGCGGGACCTACGAGCAGTACTTC	CSVRTSGTYEQYF	once	TRBD2	TRBJ2-7	TRBV29-1
TGCAGCGTTGACTTGGAGTTCGCTTACAATGAGCAGTTCTTC	CSVDLEFAYNEQFF	-	-	TRBJ2-1	TRBV29-1
TGTGCCAGCATCCGGACAGGGCAAGAGACCCAGTACTTC	CASIRTGQETQYF	-	TRBD1	TRBJ2-5	TRBV2
TGTGCCAGCAGCCTACAGAGGAACACTGAAGCTTTCTTT	CASSLQRNTEAFF	-	-	TRBJ1-1	TRBV27
TGTGCCAGGGAAGGGGGGCCGAGGACAGATACGCAGTATTTT	CAREGGPRTDTQYF	once	-	TRBJ2-3	TRBV2
TGTGCCAGCTCACCAGGCAGGGGAGGGTACGAGCAGTACTTC	CASSPGRGGYEQYF	-	-	TRBJ2-7	TRBV18
TGTGCCAGCAGTTTGGATCCCAATGAGCAGTTCTTC	CASSLDPNEQFF	many	-	TRBJ2-1	TRBV28
TGTGCCAGCAGTAACCGGGACAGCGGTGCCTACGAGCAGTACTTC	CASSNRDSGAYEQYF	-	TRBD1	TRBJ2-7	TRBV6-5
TGTGCCAGCAGCCCGGGAATAACCTACGAGCAGTACTTC	CASSPGITYEQYF	-	-	TRBJ2-7	TRBV5-4
TGTGCCAGCAGCTCATTGGGGACAGGCAGCTCCTACAATGAGCAGTTCTTC	CASSSLGTGSSYNEQFF	-	TRBD1	TRBJ2-1	TRBV7-9
TGTGCCAGCAGCTGGGGCTTAGGGTATGAAAAACTGTTTTTT	CASSWGLGYEKLFF	-	-	TRBJ1-4	TRBV7-9